This TCR beta chain was identified in a study of Ad26.COV2.S vaccination and SARS-CoV-2 variants. The CDR3 extends over 14 amino acids. Looked up from germline, CDR1 is SGHAT and CDR2 is FQNNGV. The V end lost 5 bases, the J end lost 5 bases, and 15 bases lay between the germline ends. The protocol was immunoSEQ multiplex PCR, while the TCRdb copy is restricted to in-frame clones and leaves out a portion. The sample records fewer than 400,000 clones, about 89% being singletons. Sample treatment: about 20 received Ad26.COV2.S at low or high dose, single or two shots; 5 received placebo; per-sample allocation not given. Samples were taken on day 63 after the first vaccine or placebo injection.

The TCR originated in a person aged 18-65 years who received the Ad26.COV2.S COVID-19 vaccine or a placebo. The chain links TRBV11-2 to TRBJ1-1; TRBD1 might be the D (5 bases). Sequences were derived from peripheral blood, sampled in a trial of Ad26.COV2.S vaccine versus placebo. The CDR3 region is CASSTLGGRTEAFF. The CDR3 nucleotides are TGTGCCAGCAGCACCCTCGGGGGGAGGACTGAAGCTTTCTTT.